This T cell receptor beta chain was sequenced in a study of human T cells and chemical hapten exposure. Study observations and caveats: Positive correlation was observed between PT1 expanded TCR counts and patch test score. TCRs at high frequency, those above 1 in 1000, did not change with DPC sensitization. Expanded TCRs formed significantly more large CDR3 similarity clusters than controls.

With 5 bases removed from V and 4 bases from J, the gap between germline ends came to 14 bases. Germline lookup yields CDR1 SGHTA and CDR2 FQGNSA. This CDR3 spans 15 amino acids. A single record per CDR3 protein comes from TCRdb applying MiXCR to the RACE reads. The sample includes 300,000 to 400,000 distinct CDR3 sequences, 4.5% to 5.5% of them seen just once. A word on this clonotype: The antigen remains undetermined.

Time point specified: pre-sensitization, week 0. Stated treatment: therapeutic diphenylcyclopropenone sensitization with weekly scalp DPC. V is TRBV7-2 and J is TRBJ2-2; D is perhaps TRBD2 (6 bases). The sequencing used whole blood, collected in connection with sensitization to the hapten diphenylcyclopropenone (DPC). The source of this sequence is a woman aged 45-59 years with alopecia areata. Some clones in this sample may be carry-over from other donors' samples. The CDR3: CASSVRLVSTGELFF. CDR3 DNA sequence: TGTGCCAGCAGCGTACGACTAGTCTCCACCGGGGAGCTGTTTTTT.